Included here is one T cell receptor beta chain sequence, with context. The data originate from a study of blood T cells in healthy people across ages. Samples each yielded at least 5.5 micrograms of total RNA. The CDR3 spans 16 residues. The V and J ends lost 6 bases and 1 base, in that order; junction bases with no gene match: 6. Germline CDR1 and CDR2: MGHDK and SYGVNS. Primed by a sample-barcoded 5' primer and a J-beta primer mix, a second PCR proceeded for about 7 to 12 cycles. A template-switch adaptor containing 12 random nucleotides labeled each cDNA molecule. TCRdb ran MiXCR on the 5' RACE reads and lists one entry per CDR3 protein. The sample consists of hundreds of thousands of distinct CDR3 sequences, 24% of them appearing once. These sequences were also reported in another study, on T cells of mothers and their children. As that report states: Overlap ran slightly, non-significantly higher for related than unrelated mother-child pairs.

The chain carries TRBV25-1 and TRBJ2-6, with 7 positions matching TRBD1. The sequence was collected from a boy between 5 and 17 years old in good health. The sample was blood. CDR3 protein: CASSLQGWSGANVLTF. CDR3 nucleotide sequence: TGTGCCAGCAGCCTACAGGGGTGGTCTGGGGCCAACGTCCTGACTTTC.